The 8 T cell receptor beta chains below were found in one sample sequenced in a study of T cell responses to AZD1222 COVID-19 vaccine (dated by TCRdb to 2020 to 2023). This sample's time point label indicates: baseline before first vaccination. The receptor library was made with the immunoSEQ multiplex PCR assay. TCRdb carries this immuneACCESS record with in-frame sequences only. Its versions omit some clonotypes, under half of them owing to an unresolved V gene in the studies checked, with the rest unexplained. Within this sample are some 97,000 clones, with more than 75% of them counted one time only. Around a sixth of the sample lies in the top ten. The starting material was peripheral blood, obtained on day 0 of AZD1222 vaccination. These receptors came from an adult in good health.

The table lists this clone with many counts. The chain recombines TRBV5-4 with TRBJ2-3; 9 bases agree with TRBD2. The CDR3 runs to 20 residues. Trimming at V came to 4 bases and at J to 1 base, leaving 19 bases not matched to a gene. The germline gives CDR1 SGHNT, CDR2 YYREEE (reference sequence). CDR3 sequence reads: CASSRKFQAGGTDGTDTQYF. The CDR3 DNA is TGTGCCAGCAGCCGAAAATTTCAAGCGGGGGGAACAGATGGCACAGATACGCAGTATTTT.

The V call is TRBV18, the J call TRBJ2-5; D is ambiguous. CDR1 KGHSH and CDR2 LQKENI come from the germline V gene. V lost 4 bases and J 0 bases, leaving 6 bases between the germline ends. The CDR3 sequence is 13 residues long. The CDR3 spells CASSLRDQETQYF. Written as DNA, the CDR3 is TGTGCCAGCTCACTAAGGGACCAAGAGACCCAGTACTTC.

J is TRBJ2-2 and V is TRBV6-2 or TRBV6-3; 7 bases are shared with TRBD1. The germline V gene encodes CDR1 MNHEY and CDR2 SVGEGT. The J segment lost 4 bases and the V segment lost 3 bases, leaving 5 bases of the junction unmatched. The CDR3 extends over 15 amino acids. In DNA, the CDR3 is TGTGCCAGCAGTTATTGGGGACAGCCCACCGGGGAGCTGTTTTTT. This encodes CASSYWGQPTGELFF.

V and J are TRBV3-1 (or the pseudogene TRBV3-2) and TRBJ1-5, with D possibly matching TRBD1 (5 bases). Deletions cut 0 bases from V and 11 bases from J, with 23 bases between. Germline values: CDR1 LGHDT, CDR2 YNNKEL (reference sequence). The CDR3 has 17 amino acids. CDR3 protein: CASSQDLCPEGSVTQHF. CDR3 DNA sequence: TGTGCCAGCAGCCAAGATCTTTGCCCCGAGGGGAGTGTGACCCAGCATTTT.

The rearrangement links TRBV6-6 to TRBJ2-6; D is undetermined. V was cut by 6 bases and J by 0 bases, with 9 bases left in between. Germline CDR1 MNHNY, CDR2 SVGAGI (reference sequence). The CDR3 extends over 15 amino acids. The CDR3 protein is CASRTGRSGANVLTF. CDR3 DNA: TGTGCCAGCAGGACTGGGCGCTCTGGGGCCAACGTCCTGACTTTC.

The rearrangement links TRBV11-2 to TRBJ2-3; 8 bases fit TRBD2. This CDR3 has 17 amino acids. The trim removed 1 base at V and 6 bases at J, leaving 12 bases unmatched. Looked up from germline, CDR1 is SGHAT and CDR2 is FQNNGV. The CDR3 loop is CASSLVDWAGGLDTQYF. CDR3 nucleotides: TGTGCCAGCAGCTTAGTCGACTGGGCGGGAGGATTGGATACGCAGTATTTT.

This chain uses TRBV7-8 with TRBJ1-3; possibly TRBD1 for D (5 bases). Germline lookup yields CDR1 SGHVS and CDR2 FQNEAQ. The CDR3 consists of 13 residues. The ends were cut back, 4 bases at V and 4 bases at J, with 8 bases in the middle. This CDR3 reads CASSSRGGNTIYF. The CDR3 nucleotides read TGTGCCAGCAGCTCGCGGGGGGGAAACACCATATATTTT.

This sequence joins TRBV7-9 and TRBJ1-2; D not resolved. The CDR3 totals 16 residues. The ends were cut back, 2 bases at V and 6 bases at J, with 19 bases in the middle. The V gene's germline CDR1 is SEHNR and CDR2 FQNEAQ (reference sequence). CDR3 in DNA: TGTGCCAGCAGCTTATCGCGGAATCTCAAGCGGGATGGCTACACCTTC. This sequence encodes CASSLSRNLKRDGYTF.